The clone carrying this T cell receptor (beta chain) was detected once. Study processing details: Estimates of nucleated cell counts were drawn from the amplification of reference gene primers. The data were produced by immunoSEQ multiplex PCR, yet TCRdb's version contains in-frame clones alone and is incomplete. That table gives V, J and clone size, and the DNA gave D and trimming. The table shows about 220,000 clones, with 88% occurring only once. Participant ages covered about 18 to 89 years across around 22 US areas. This record belongs to a study of blood T cell repertoires in COVID-19. Whole-study context: From the United States, Italy and Spain came samples of acute and convalescent COVID-19.

Input material: PBMCs or T cells enriched from blood (not recorded which). The receptor was derived from a woman in her forties or fifties with acute COVID-19.

CDR3 sequence reads: CSVEEEVGQGAIKNIQYF. CDR3 in DNA: TGCAGCGTTGAAGAAGAAGTGGGACAGGGGGCGATCAAAAACATTCAGTACTTC. V and J are TRBV29-1 and TRBJ2-4; 12 bases line up with TRBD1. Looked up from germline, CDR1 is SQVTM and CDR2 is ANQGSEA. V was clipped by 0 bases and J by 3 bases; unmatched bases: 9. The CDR3 is made up of 18 amino acids.